The next 19 T cell receptor beta chains were all read from a single sample in a study of blood T cell repertoires in COVID-19. Here immunoSEQ multiplex PCR was the method, and the copy in TCRdb shows in-frame clones only, minus some. Of a few hundred thousand clones in the sample, around 86% were seen once. Sequenced input: peripheral blood. These receptors were collected from a woman in her fifties or sixties with COVID-19, enrolled during active disease.

This chain's CDR3 is CASRPKWQGRDTQYF. The DNA for the CDR3 is TGTGCCAGCAGACCGAAGTGGCAGGGTAGGGATACGCAGTATTTT. V gene TRBV7-2 combines with J gene TRBJ2-3, with D perhaps matching TRBD1 (5 bases). Between the trimmed V and J ends, which lost 6 bases and 6 bases, there was a span of 19 bases. The CDR3 contains 15 residues. Looked up from germline, CDR1 is SGHTA and CDR2 is FQGNSA.

The chain is built from TRBV19 and TRBJ1-1; TRBD1 matches at 7 bases. This CDR3 is built from 13 residues. Germline V gene lookup returns CDR1 LNHDA and CDR2 SQIVND (reference sequence). With V trimmed by 4 bases and J by 2 bases, 1 base remained unmatched. CDR3 nucleotides: TGTGCCAGTAGTACAGGGGGTAACACTGAAGCTTTCTTT. Its protein product is CASSTGGNTEAFF.

The chain is built from TRBV19 and TRBJ2-6; weak D call: TRBD1 (6 bases). CDR3 length: 15 residues. The V end was cut by 6 bases, the J end by 2 bases, with 11 bases between. The germline V gene encodes CDR1 LNHDA and CDR2 SQIVND (reference sequence). CDR3 in DNA: TGTGCCAGTAGCCTCGGACAGACTGGGGCCAACGTCCTGACTTTC. Its translation is CASSLGQTGANVLTF.

The chain uses TRBV19 and TRBJ2-1; 7 positions match TRBD2. CDR1 and CDR2 from the germline V gene are LNHDA and SQIVND (reference sequence). The V segment lost 1 base and the J segment 8 bases; nucleotides outside the gene matches: 2. This CDR3 is built from 13 residues. The CDR3 DNA sequence: TGTGCCAGTAGTATAGTCGCGGGGGATGAGCAGTTCTTC. Translating gives CASSIVAGDEQFF.

CDR3 DNA: TGTGCCAGCAGTTTAACGCGGGGGGGCAACGGGGAGCTGTTTTTT. Protein sequence: CASSLTRGGNGELFF. The V and J genes are TRBV27 and TRBJ2-2; the match to TRBD2 covers 9 bases. V trimming: 2 bases; J trimming: 7 bases; junction bases outside the gene matches: 5. The CDR3 contains 15 residues. CDR1 and CDR2 from the germline V gene are MNHEY and SMNVEV (reference sequence).

The V and J genes are TRBV7-2 and TRBJ1-6; 9 bases match TRBD1. Germline V CDR1 and CDR2: SGHTA, FQGNSA. The CDR3 runs 15 residues. V trimming: 3 bases; J trimming: 8 bases; junction bases outside the gene matches: 5. The CDR3 is CASSFTQGAYSPLHF. Here the CDR3 DNA reads TGTGCCAGCAGCTTTACACAGGGGGCGTATTCACCCCTCCACTTT. The full variable domain, completed using reference TRBV7-2 and TRBJ1-6, is GAGVSQSPSNKVTEKGKDVELRCDPISGHTALYWYRQSLGQGLEFLIYFQGNSAPDKSGLPSDRFSAERTGGSVSTLTIQRTQQEDSAVYLCASSFTQGAYSPLHFGNGTRLTVT.

The chain couples TRBV10-3 to TRBJ1-2; 7 bases agree with TRBD1. This CDR3 has 14 amino acids. J gave up 2 bases and V 5 bases, and 5 bases lay outside the gene matches. Germline CDR1 reads ENHRY; CDR2 reads SYGVKD. CDR3 DNA: TGTGCCATCAGTAAAACGGGACAGAACTATGGCTACACCTTC. It yields the protein CAISKTGQNYGYTF.

The gene calls are TRBV2 and TRBJ2-3; the D is unclear. Trimming cost V 6 bases and J 3 bases, with 13 bases left between them. This CDR3 has 14 amino acids. Looked up from germline, CDR1 is SNHLY and CDR2 is FYNNEI. The CDR3 nucleotides are TGTGCCAGCAGGTCCGACGGCGGAACAGATACGCAGTATTTT. As protein: CASRSDGGTDTQYF.

The chain couples TRBV24-1 to TRBJ2-1, with D tentatively TRBD1 (6 bases). The CDR3 spans 12 residues. V was clipped by 1 base and J by 14 bases, with 11 bases between them. The germline CDR1 and CDR2 sequences are KGHDR and SFDVKD. The CDR3 here is CATSDLAGDEFF. The DNA of the CDR3 is TGTGCCACCAGTGATTTAGCAGGGGATGAGTTCTTC.

This chain joins TRBV19 and TRBJ1-5; TRBD1 matches at 8 bases. CDR3 length: 15 residues. The germline CDR1 and CDR2 sequences are LNHDA and SQIVND (reference sequence). The V and J ends lost 5 bases and 3 bases, in that order; junction bases with no gene match: 6. The CDR3 is CASSVGTGANQPQHF. The CDR3 DNA sequence: TGTGCCAGTAGTGTCGGGACAGGCGCCAATCAGCCCCAGCATTTT.

This chain links TRBV5-4 with TRBJ2-2; 7 bases line up with TRBD2. CDR1 and CDR2 from the germline V gene are SGHNT and YYREEE (reference sequence). Losses at the gene ends were 3 bases for V and 5 bases for J; bases not matched to a gene: 10. The CDR3 runs 16 residues. The CDR3, as DNA: TGTGCCAGCAGCTCTCCGGGACTACTTCCAACCGGGGAGCTGTTTTTT. It specifies CASSSPGLLPTGELFF.

The V gene is TRBV5-1, the J gene TRBJ2-7; a weak D match, TRBD2 (6 bases). Germline V CDR1 and CDR2: SGHRS, YFSETQ. CDR3 size: 13 residues. V was cut by 0 bases and J by 6 bases, with 10 bases left in between. Here the CDR3 DNA reads TGCGCCAGCAGCTTGGTGCCCGGGGGCGAGCAGTACTTC. This gives the protein CASSLVPGGEQYF.

The chain uses TRBV11-2 and TRBJ1-2; TRBD1 is a possible D gene (5 bases). CDR3 length: 15 residues. From germline, CDR1 is SGHAT and CDR2 FQNNGV. V lost 0 bases, J lost 8 bases, and 16 bases lay in between. As DNA, the CDR3 is TGTGCCAGCAGCTTAGAAGGGGATAAGCCTTGGGGCTACACCTTC. Protein sequence: CASSLEGDKPWGYTF.

The chain couples TRBV5-6 to TRBJ1-2; possibly TRBD1 for D (6 bases). This CDR3 region has 15 residues. V was pared by 0 bases and J by 2 bases, with 11 bases between. CDR1 SGHDT and CDR2 YYEEEE come from the germline V gene. The CDR3 bases are TGTGCCAGCAGCTTGGGGGGACACCAGAACTATGGCTACACCTTC. Translation: CASSLGGHQNYGYTF.

Concerning this clone: The same CDR3 can be traced to other DNA sequences in this sample. V gene TRBV19 combines with J gene TRBJ1-2, with 8 nucleotides matching TRBD1. This CDR3 is built from 13 residues. Germline CDR1 LNHDA, CDR2 SQIVND (reference sequence). With V trimmed by 6 bases and J by 2 bases, 2 bases remained unmatched. CDR3 DNA: TGTGCCAGTAGCAGGGGGCAGAACTATGGCTACACCTTC. Translating it yields CASSRGQNYGYTF.

The chain couples TRBV3-1 (or the pseudogene TRBV3-2) to TRBJ2-3; 14 nucleotides agree with TRBD2. The CDR3 contains 15 residues. Germline values: CDR1 LGHDT, CDR2 YNNKEL (reference sequence). The ends lost 3 bases at V and 10 bases at J; junction bases unmatched: 6. The CDR3 sequence: CASSQATSGGAAQYF. The CDR3 DNA sequence: TGTGCCAGCAGCCAGGCGACTAGCGGGGGGGCTGCGCAGTATTTT.

The chain recombines TRBV11-2 with TRBJ2-3, with 8 nucleotides matching TRBD1. The trim removed 7 bases at V and 4 bases at J, leaving 7 bases unmatched. The CDR3 has 14 residues. Germline values: CDR1 SGHAT, CDR2 FQNNGV. The CDR3 here is CASIARGPPDTQYF. The CDR3 DNA follows: TGTGCCAGCATCGCCAGGGGGCCGCCAGATACGCAGTATTTT. The complete variable domain, with remaining parts taken from reference TRBV11-2 and TRBJ2-3, reads EAGVAQSPRYKIIEKRQSVAFWCNPISGHATLYWYQQILGQGPKLLIQFQNNGVVDDSQLPKDRFSAERLKGVDSTLKIQPAKLEDSAVYLCASIARGPPDTQYFGPGTRLTVL.

V and J are TRBV18 and TRBJ2-2; 10 positions agree with TRBD1. V shed 2 bases, J shed 3 bases, and the junction held 6 bases outside the gene matches. CDR1 is KGHSH, CDR2 LQKENI, per germline. The CDR3 contains 17 residues. CDR3 nucleotide sequence: TGTGCCAGCTCACCAAGAAGGGGGACAGGGGACACCGGGGAGCTGTTTTTT. Amino acid sequence: CASSPRRGTGDTGELFF.

CDR3 sequence (DNA): TGTGCCACCAGTGCTTATAGGCGGGGGACGATGGATACGCAGTATTTT. It specifies CATSAYRRGTMDTQYF. The J gene is TRBJ2-3, the V gene TRBV24-1, with TRBD2 matching 7 bases. V shed 5 bases and J 6 bases; nucleotides not matched to a gene: 13. Germline values: CDR1 KGHDR, CDR2 SFDVKD. CDR3 length equals 16 residues.